These 5 T cell receptor beta chains originate from one sample sequenced in a study of shared clonotypes between healthy human individuals. Clones were read by immunoSEQ multiplex PCR, and TCRdb kept only the in-frame ones, dropping some. The profile shows under 600,000 clones, around 95% of them singletons. Material: naive CD4+ T cells sorted from blood. Sample subset: CD45RA+ positively selected. These receptor sequences come from a woman younger than 45 in good health.

The chain is built from TRBV7-2 and TRBJ2-7, with unresolved D. The CDR3 totals 14 residues. Germline V gene lookup returns CDR1 SGHTA and CDR2 FQGNSA. Trimming removed 1 base from V and 5 bases from J, with 12 bases in between. The CDR3 DNA is TGTGCCAGCAGCTTAGTGGGAAACCCCCACGAGCAGTACTTC. This translates into CASSLVGNPHEQYF. Filled out from reference TRBV7-2 and TRBJ2-7, the complete variable domain reads GAGVSQSPSNKVTEKGKDVELRCDPISGHTALYWYRQSLGQGLEFLIYFQGNSAPDKSGLPSDRFSAERTGGSVSTLTIQRTQQEDSAVYLCASSLVGNPHEQYFGPGTRLTVT.

The chain is built from TRBV2 and TRBJ1-6; TRBD1 matches 8 bases. Per the germline V gene, CDR1 is SNHLY and CDR2 is FYNNEI. V shed 6 bases and J 14 bases; nucleotides not matched to a gene: 12. The CDR3 spans 14 residues. The CDR3 bases are TGTGCCAGCAGACGAGGACAGGGAGCGTCGTCCCTCCACTTT. The encoded protein is CASRRGQGASSLHF. The whole variable domain, remainder taken from reference TRBV2 and TRBJ1-6, is EPEVTQTPSHQVTQMGQEVILRCVPISNHLYFYWYRQILGQKVEFLVSFYNNEISEKSEIFDDQFSVERPDGSNFTLKIRSTKLEDSAMYFCASRRGQGASSLHFGNGTRLTVT.

The table lists this clone with a count of one. This chain connects TRBV7-8 to TRBJ2-5; either TRBD1 or TRBD2 may fit D (7 bases each). The DNA end lines up better with TRBJ2-7; the J call may be wrong. In germline, CDR1 is SGHVS, CDR2 FQNEAQ. This CDR3 is 15 amino acids long. The CDR3: CASSHGLGGSYEQYF. The DNA for the CDR3 is TGTGCCAGCAGCCACGGACTAGGGGGCTCATACGAGCAGTACTTC.

This rearrangement joins TRBV11-2 to TRBJ2-5, with TRBD1 identical over 7 bases. Germline values: CDR1 SGHAT, CDR2 FQNNGV. There are 15 residues in the CDR3. J gave up 5 bases and V 6 bases, and 12 bases lay outside the gene matches. The DNA of the CDR3 is TGTGCCAGCAGTCCCAGGACAGGTGGTCAGGAGACCCAGTACTTC. Protein product: CASSPRTGGQETQYF.

This sequence joins TRBV2 and TRBJ2-7; no reliable D call. Trimming left V 2 bases short and J 4 bases short, with 6 bases between. Germline CDR1 SNHLY, CDR2 FYNNEI. The CDR3 spans 12 residues. The CDR3 DNA follows: TGTGCCAGCAGTGAAAATTTGTACGAGCAGTACTTC. The encoded protein is CASSENLYEQYF.